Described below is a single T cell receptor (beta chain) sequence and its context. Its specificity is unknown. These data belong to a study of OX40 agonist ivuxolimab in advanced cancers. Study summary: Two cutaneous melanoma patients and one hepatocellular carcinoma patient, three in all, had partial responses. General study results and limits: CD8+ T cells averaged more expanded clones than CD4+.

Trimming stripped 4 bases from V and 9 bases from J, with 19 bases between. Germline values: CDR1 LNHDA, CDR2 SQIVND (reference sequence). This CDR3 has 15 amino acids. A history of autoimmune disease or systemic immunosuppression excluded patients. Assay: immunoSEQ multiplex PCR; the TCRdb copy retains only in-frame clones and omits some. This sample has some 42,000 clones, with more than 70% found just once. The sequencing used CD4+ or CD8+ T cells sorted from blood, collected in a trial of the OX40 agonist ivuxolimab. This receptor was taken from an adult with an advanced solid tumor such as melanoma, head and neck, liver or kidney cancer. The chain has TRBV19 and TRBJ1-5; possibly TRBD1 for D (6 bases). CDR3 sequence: CASSTRTDGLGPQHF. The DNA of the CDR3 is TGTGCCAGTAGTACCAGGACAGACGGGCTGGGGCCCCAGCATTTT. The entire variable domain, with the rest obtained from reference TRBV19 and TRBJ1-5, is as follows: DGGITQSPKYLFRKEGQNVTLSCEQNLNHDAMYWYRQDPGQGLRLIYYSQIVNDFQKGDIAEGYSVSREKKESFPLTVTSAQKNPTAFYLCASSTRTDGLGPQHFGDGTRLSIL.